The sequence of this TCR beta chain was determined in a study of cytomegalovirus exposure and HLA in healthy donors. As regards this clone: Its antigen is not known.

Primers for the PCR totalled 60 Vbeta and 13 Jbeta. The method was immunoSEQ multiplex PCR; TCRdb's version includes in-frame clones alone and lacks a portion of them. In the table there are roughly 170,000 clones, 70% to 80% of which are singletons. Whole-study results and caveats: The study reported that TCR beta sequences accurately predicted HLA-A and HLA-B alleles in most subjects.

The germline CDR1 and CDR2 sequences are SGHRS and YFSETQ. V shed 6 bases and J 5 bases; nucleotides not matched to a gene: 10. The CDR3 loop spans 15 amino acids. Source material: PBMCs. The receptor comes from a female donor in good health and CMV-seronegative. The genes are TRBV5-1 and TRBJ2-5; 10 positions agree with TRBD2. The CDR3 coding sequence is TGCGCCAGCAAGTCACTAGCGGGGCTGGAGGAGACCCAGTACTTC. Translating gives CASKSLAGLEETQYF.